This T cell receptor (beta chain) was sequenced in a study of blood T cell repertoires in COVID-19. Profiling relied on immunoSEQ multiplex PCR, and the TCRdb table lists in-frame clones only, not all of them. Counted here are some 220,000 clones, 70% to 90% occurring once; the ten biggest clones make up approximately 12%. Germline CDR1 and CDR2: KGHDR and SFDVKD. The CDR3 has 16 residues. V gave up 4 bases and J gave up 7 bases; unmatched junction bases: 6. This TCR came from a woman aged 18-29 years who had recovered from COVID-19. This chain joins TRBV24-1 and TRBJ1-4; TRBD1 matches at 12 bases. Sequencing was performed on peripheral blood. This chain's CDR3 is CATSEGTGGAGEKLFF. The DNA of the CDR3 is TGTGCCACCAGTGAAGGGACAGGGGGCGCCGGTGAAAAACTGTTTTTT.